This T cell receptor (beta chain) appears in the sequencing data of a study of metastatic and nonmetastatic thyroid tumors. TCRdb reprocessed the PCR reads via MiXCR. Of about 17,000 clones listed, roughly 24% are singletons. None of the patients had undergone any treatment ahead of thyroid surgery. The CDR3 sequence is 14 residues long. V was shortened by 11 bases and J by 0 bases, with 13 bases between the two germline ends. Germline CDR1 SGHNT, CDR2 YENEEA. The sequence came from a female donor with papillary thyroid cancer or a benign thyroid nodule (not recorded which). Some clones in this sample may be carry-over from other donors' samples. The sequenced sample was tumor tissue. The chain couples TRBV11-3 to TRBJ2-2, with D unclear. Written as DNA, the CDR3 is TGTGCCTCCTCCGTGACCACGAACACCGGGGAGCTGTTTTTT. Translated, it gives CASSVTTNTGELFF.